These T cell receptor beta chains were read from a single sample in a study of T cells after yellow fever vaccination. TCRdb re-called the 5' RACE reads through MiXCR, storing one row per CDR3 protein. Of hundreds of thousands of distinct CDR3 sequences listed, 8.5% to 9% are singletons. The specimen was PBMCs, collected on the day of the first yellow fever vaccination. The receptor set was obtained from a man aged 18 to 35 who received the YFV17D yellow fever vaccine. The conserved cysteine and the conserved F or W are not part of the CDR3 here. The D gene is left open where the match is weak.

V gene: TRBV20-1; D gene: NA; CDR3 protein: SAGPPHIGEGYT
V gene: TRBV9; D gene: NA; CDR3 protein: ASSVNGATNEKLF
V gene: TRBV5-4; D gene: NA; CDR3 protein: ASTWEETQY
V gene: TRBV6-5; D gene: TRBD1; CDR3 protein: ASSYSTGADTEAF
V gene: TRBV4-3; D gene: NA; CDR3 protein: ASSQDATNTGELF
V gene: TRBV2; D gene: NA; CDR3 protein: ASRIRKQGQETQY
V gene: TRBV5-1; D gene: NA; CDR3 protein: ASSLQGKYEQY
V gene: TRBV20-1; D gene: TRBD2; CDR3 protein: SASRRGYEQY
V gene: TRBV12-3/TRBV12-4; D gene: NA; CDR3 protein: ASSPPSHGANYGYT
V gene: TRBV15; D gene: NA; CDR3 protein: ATRDRGFGELF
V gene: TRBV4-1; D gene: NA; CDR3 protein: ASSQDNGGSSYNSPLH
V gene: TRBV6-2/TRBV6-3; D gene: TRBD2; CDR3 protein: ASSYMGLLPHTQY
V gene: TRBV4-1; D gene: TRBD1; CDR3 protein: ASSQGEWTGRTGELF
V gene: TRBV7-2; D gene: NA; CDR3 protein: ASSLVGSPYNEQF
V gene: TRBV4-3; D gene: NA; CDR3 protein: ASSQVYRADGYT
V gene: TRBV28; D gene: NA; CDR3 protein: ASSPGYGNQPQH
V gene: TRBV14; D gene: NA; CDR3 protein: ASSQDRWNEQF
V gene: TRBV12-3/TRBV12-4; D gene: TRBD2; CDR3 protein: ASRHLAGADTQY
V gene: TRBV28; D gene: NA; CDR3 protein: ASSFVGGGTEAF
V gene: TRBV7-9; D gene: TRBD2; CDR3 protein: ASSTTSGGLGELF
V gene: TRBV6-5; D gene: NA; CDR3 protein: ASSSDRSMGPQH
V gene: TRBV5-1; D gene: NA; CDR3 protein: ASSLDPRIDGYT
V gene: TRBV10-3; D gene: NA; CDR3 protein: AISSGTASGANVLT
V gene: TRBV6-2/TRBV6-3; D gene: NA; CDR3 protein: ASSPPPGRRRNSPLH
V gene: TRBV7-3; D gene: TRBD1; CDR3 protein: ASSLIAGGTYEQY
V gene: TRBV7-2; D gene: NA; CDR3 protein: ASSFDSSYNEQF
V gene: TRBV5-1; D gene: TRBD1; CDR3 protein: ASSLPGQGTDTQY
V gene: TRBV12-3/TRBV12-4; D gene: TRBD1; CDR3 protein: ASRRGTAEAF